Below, 30 T cell receptor beta chains from the same sample are listed, as sequenced in a study of T cell responses to AZD1222 COVID-19 vaccine. Profiled with immunoSEQ multiplex PCR; TCRdb holds only in-frame clones, not every one. The sample lists 110,000 to 150,000 clones, approximately 92% seen once, with under 2% in the top ten. The source material was peripheral blood, sampled on day 0 of AZD1222 vaccination. These receptors all stem from an adult in good health.

V and J are TRBV18 and TRBJ2-3; no clear D gene. The V and J ends lost 3 bases and 0 bases respectively, with 7 bases between them. The CDR3 is 14 residues long. Germline V gives CDR1 KGHSH, CDR2 LQKENI. CDR3 protein: CASSPPDSTDTQYF. The DNA of the CDR3 is TGTGCCAGCTCACCCCCCGACAGCACAGATACGCAGTATTTT.

The chain recombines TRBV19 with TRBJ2-1; 12 bases align to TRBD2. Unmatched junction bases numbered 1, after V lost 4 bases and J lost 6 bases. CDR3 length: 14 amino acids. Germline-derived CDR1 and CDR2 are LNHDA and SQIVND (reference sequence). CDR3 sequence reads: CASSRLAGANEQFF. The DNA for the CDR3 is TGTGCCAGTAGTAGACTAGCGGGGGCCAATGAGCAGTTCTTC. Combining the CDR3 with reference TRBV19 and TRBJ2-1 gives the whole variable domain DGGITQSPKYLFRKEGQNVTLSCEQNLNHDAMYWYRQDPGQGLRLIYYSQIVNDFQKGDIAEGYSVSREKKESFPLTVTSAQKNPTAFYLCASSRLAGANEQFFGPGTRLTVL.

This chain uses TRBV19 with TRBJ1-5, with TRBD1 as a possible D gene (5 bases). V lost 5 bases to trimming and J lost 5 bases, with 16 bases between them. The germline V gene encodes CDR1 LNHDA and CDR2 SQIVND (reference sequence). The CDR3 has 15 residues. CDR3 coding DNA: TGTGCCAGTAGTCCTCAGACAGTTTCGTATCAGCCCCAGCATTTT. This translates into CASSPQTVSYQPQHF.

This rearrangement joins TRBV29-1 to TRBJ1-1; D may be TRBD1 (6 bases). The CDR3 is 12 amino acids. Trimming left V 5 bases short and J 5 bases short, with 12 bases between. Germline values: CDR1 SQVTM, CDR2 ANQGSEA. The CDR3 DNA reads as TGCAGCGTTATAAGGGGGGGGACTGAAGCTTTCTTT. This translates into CSVIRGGTEAFF.

This clone has just a few counts. The chain couples TRBV10-1 to TRBJ2-1, with 16 positions matching TRBD2. The CDR3 is 16 amino acids. Losses at the gene ends were 6 bases for V and 5 bases for J; bases not matched to a gene: 4. Per germline, CDR1 WNHNN and CDR2 SYGVQD (reference sequence). CDR3 sequence (DNA): TGCGCCAGCAGCGCGGGACTAGCGGGAGGGGACAATGAGCAGTTCTTC. Residues: CASSAGLAGGDNEQFF.

V and J are TRBV3-1 (or the pseudogene TRBV3-2) and TRBJ1-2; maybe TRBD1 (5 bases). The CDR3 consists of 19 residues. Germline V gene sequence: CDR1 LGHDT, CDR2 YNNKEL (reference sequence). Trimming took off 2 bases at V and 0 bases at J, with 22 bases between the two ends. CDR3: CASSQLGARVQGANYGYTF. In nucleotides, the CDR3 is TGTGCCAGCAGCCAACTTGGCGCCCGCGTTCAGGGAGCTAACTATGGCTACACCTTC.

The gene calls are TRBV5-1 and TRBJ2-7; TRBD1 agrees at 9 bases. V dropped 4 bases and J dropped 2; count of bases not matched to a gene: 10. CDR3 length: 16 amino acids. Germline CDR1 and CDR2: SGHRS and YFSETQ. CDR3 nucleotide sequence: TGCGCCAGCAGCAAAGCCGGGACAGGGTTGCCCTACGAGCAGTACTTC. This translates into CASSKAGTGLPYEQYF.

The chain joins TRBV6-4 to TRBJ2-7, with 7 bases lining up with TRBD2. Germline CDR1 reads MRHNA; CDR2 reads SNTAGT. V lost 3 bases and J lost 2; bases outside the gene matches: 7. This CDR3 contains 15 residues. DNA for the CDR3: TGTGCCAGCAGTGAATGGGGCGGGGGAGCCTACGAGCAGTACTTC. Protein: CASSEWGGGAYEQYF.

V and J are TRBV6-5 and TRBJ1-5; perhaps TRBD1 as D (6 bases). The germline V gene has CDR1 MNHEY and CDR2 SVGAGI. Trimming shortened V by 6 bases and J by 0 bases, and 12 bases separated the two germline ends. The CDR3 length is 15 residues. CDR3 bases: TGTGCCAGCAGCCAGGACAGATCTAGCAATCAGCCCCAGCATTTT. Translated: CASSQDRSSNQPQHF.

This chain links TRBV6-5 with TRBJ1-1; 9 bases agree with TRBD1. V lost 8 bases to trimming and J lost 5 bases; unmatched junction nucleotides: 9. Germline CDR1 is MNHEY and CDR2 is SVGAGI. The CDR3 has 14 amino acids. CDR3 coding DNA: TGTGCCAGCGGAGCACAGGGGGCGCGGACTGAAGCTTTCTTT. This gives the protein CASGAQGARTEAFF.

This chain joins TRBV7-9 and TRBJ1-1; the D gene is possibly TRBD1 (6 bases). This CDR3 region has 12 residues. Trimming took off 4 bases at V and 8 bases at J, with 11 bases between the two ends. Germline CDR1 and CDR2: SEHNR and FQNEAQ (reference sequence). Here the CDR3 DNA reads TGTGCCAGCAGCTACGGACAGCCAGAAGCTTTCTTT. This gives the protein CASSYGQPEAFF.

The genes are TRBV15 and TRBJ2-7; D not certain. The V end lost 0 bases, the J end lost 4 bases, and 7 bases lay between the germline ends. The CDR3 runs 13 residues. Germline CDR1 and CDR2: LNHNV and YYDKDF (reference sequence). CDR3 sequence: CATSRDRGYEQYF. In DNA form, the CDR3 reads TGTGCCACCAGCAGAGATCGAGGATACGAGCAGTACTTC.

Only one count was recorded for this clone. The rearrangement uses TRBV25-1 and TRBJ2-7; D is perhaps TRBD2 (6 bases). CDR1 is MGHDK, CDR2 SYGVNS, per germline. This CDR3 comprises 15 residues. V shed 1 base and J shed 2 bases, with 12 bases lying between them. CDR3 sequence reads: CASSEWGTATYEQYF. The CDR3 nucleotides read TGTGCCAGCAGTGAATGGGGGACTGCGACCTACGAGCAGTACTTC.

This rearrangement joins TRBV2 to TRBJ1-2; D unresolved. Trimming cost V 6 bases and J 6 bases, with 14 bases left between them. The CDR3 totals 13 residues. Per the germline V gene, CDR1 is SNHLY and CDR2 is FYNNEI. CDR3 coding DNA: TGTGCCAGCAGGGAGGTCGCCCTGAATGGCTACACCTTC. It is translated as CASREVALNGYTF.

This sequence joins TRBV18 and TRBJ1-3, with D possibly matching TRBD1 (5 bases). V dropped 4 bases and J dropped 0 bases, with 13 bases sitting between them. From germline, CDR1 is KGHSH and CDR2 LQKENI. The CDR3 is 16 residues long. For the CDR3, the DNA is TGTGCCAGCTCACGGTCGGGGCCGAGCTCTGGAAACACCATATATTTT. Its translation: CASSRSGPSSGNTIYF.

The rearrangement joins TRBV7-2 to TRBJ2-7; D unclear. Germline lookup yields CDR1 SGHTA and CDR2 FQGNSA. The CDR3 sequence is 15 residues long. V gave up 1 base and J gave up 2 bases, with 12 bases separating them. The CDR3 coding sequence is TGTGCCAGCAGCTTAGGCGGCGGCTCACCCTACGAGCAGTACTTC. This encodes CASSLGGGSPYEQYF.

This clone was counted once. The genes are TRBV10-3 and TRBJ2-7, with D perhaps TRBD1 or TRBD2 (5 bases each). Germline lookup yields CDR1 ENHRY and CDR2 SYGVKD. There are 14 residues in the CDR3. Between the trimmed V and J ends, which lost 6 bases and 3 bases, there was a span of 15 bases. CDR3 region: CAIRPAGAFYEQYF. In DNA, the CDR3 is TGTGCCATCAGGCCCGCCGGGGCGTTCTACGAGCAGTACTTC.

The chain links TRBV5-4 to TRBJ2-6, with D unresolved. The CDR3 has 15 residues. Trimming took 2 bases from V and 5 from J, leaving 11 bases between them. Germline V lookup: CDR1 SGHNT, CDR2 YYREEE (reference sequence). The CDR3 coding sequence is TGTGCCAGCAGCTTCGCCTTTGTGCGGGCCAACGTCCTGACTTTC. Its translation: CASSFAFVRANVLTF. The full variable domain, in which reference TRBV5-4 and TRBJ2-6 provide the parts outside the CDR3, is ETGVTQSPTHLIKTRGQQVTLRCSSQSGHNTVSWYQQALGQGPQFIFQYYREEENGRGNFPPRFSGLQFPNYSSELNVNALELDDSALYLCASSFAFVRANVLTFGAGSRLTVL.

This clone was observed once. The chain recombines TRBV28 with TRBJ1-2; 10 positions agree with TRBD1. The CDR3 totals 14 residues. Germline CDR1 and CDR2: MDHEN and SYDVKM. V shed 6 bases and J 6 bases; nucleotides not matched to a gene: 7. The CDR3 loop is CASRDRGDRNGYTF. The CDR3, as DNA: TGTGCCAGCAGGGACAGGGGGGACCGTAATGGCTACACCTTC.

V is TRBV25-1 and J is TRBJ1-1; 10 bases match TRBD1. The V segment lost 4 bases and the J segment 3 bases; nucleotides outside the gene matches: 8. CDR3 length: 16 amino acids. CDR1 MGHDK and CDR2 SYGVNS come from the germline V gene. CDR3 loop: CASSAGTGAGDTEAFF. In DNA form, the CDR3 reads TGTGCCAGCAGTGCCGGGACAGGGGCTGGGGACACTGAAGCTTTCTTT. The complete variable domain, with remaining parts taken from reference TRBV25-1 and TRBJ1-1, reads EADIYQTPRYLVIGTGKKITLECSQTMGHDKMYWYQQDPGMELHLIHYSYGVNSTEKGDLSSESTVSRIRTEHFPLTLESARPSHTSQYLCASSAGTGAGDTEAFFGQGTRLTVV.

V usage is TRBV5-1 and J usage is TRBJ1-2; no definite D call. Germline V CDR1 and CDR2: SGHRS, YFSETQ. This CDR3 is built from 12 residues. Deletions cut 5 bases from V and 7 bases from J, with 12 bases between. The CDR3, as DNA: TGCGCCAGCAGTCTCCCAGGAGGTGGCTACACCTTC. Translated, it gives CASSLPGGGYTF.

The gene calls are TRBV4-1 and TRBJ2-7, with 9 bases fitting TRBD2. Per germline, CDR1 MGHRA and CDR2 YSYEKL. Germline trimming cut 1 base from V and 2 bases from J; bases unmatched to any gene: 3. The CDR3 runs 15 residues. The CDR3 protein is CASSQATSGTYEQYF. The DNA for the CDR3 is TGCGCCAGCAGCCAAGCGACTAGCGGTACCTACGAGCAGTACTTC.

The V call is TRBV27, the J call TRBJ1-5, with D maybe TRBD1 (5 bases). Germline assignment: CDR1 MNHEY and CDR2 SMNVEV (reference sequence). The germline V and J ends were trimmed by 6 bases and 3 bases, with 12 bases remaining between them. This CDR3 region has 14 residues. CDR3 nucleotide sequence: TGTGCCAGCAGCGCCGGGACCTCCAATCAGCCCCAGCATTTT. Translation: CASSAGTSNQPQHF.

The J gene is TRBJ2-7, the V gene TRBV7-9, with 10 bases that match TRBD1. With V trimmed by 4 bases and J by 2 bases, 5 bases remained unmatched. This CDR3 has 15 amino acids. CDR1 and CDR2 (germline): SEHNR, FQNEAQ (reference sequence). The DNA of the CDR3 is TGTGCCAGCAGCTCCCGGACAGGGGGACCCTACGAGCAGTACTTC. Translated, it gives CASSSRTGGPYEQYF.

As regards this clone: An end of the junction differs from the germline gene, which may be a read error. The rearrangement joins TRBV4-2 to TRBJ1-1; maybe TRBD1 (6 bases). Germline V CDR1 and CDR2: LGHNA, YNFKEQ. CDR3 size: 15 residues. The CDR3 reads CASSQVSGVKTEAFF. CDR3 in DNA: TGTGCCAGCAGCCAAGTCTCAGGGGTGAAGACTGAAGCTTTCTTT.

CDR3 nucleotides: TGTGCCAGCAGTTTGGAGAATAATTCACCCCTCCACTTT. Protein: CASSLENNSPLHF. The chain combines TRBV7-9 with TRBJ1-6; D not resolved. V gave up 6 bases and J gave up 5 bases, with 8 bases separating them. The germline V gene has CDR1 SEHNR and CDR2 FQNEAQ (reference sequence). CDR3 length: 13 amino acids.

V usage is TRBV14 and J usage is TRBJ2-2, with D possibly matching TRBD2 (6 bases). Germline CDR1 SGHDN, CDR2 FVKESK. Trimming removed 5 bases from V and 1 base from J, with 8 bases in between. This CDR3 is built from 14 residues. DNA for the CDR3: TGTGCCAGCAGCAGGGACTGGAACACCGGGGAGCTGTTTTTT. Translated: CASSRDWNTGELFF.

Here the CDR3 DNA reads TGTGCCAGCTCACCGAGATTAGACGGACACTATGGCTACACCTTC. This encodes CASSPRLDGHYGYTF. J is TRBJ1-2 and V is TRBV18; the D is unclear. The V gene lost 3 bases and the J gene lost 3 bases, with 14 bases spanning the gap. Germline V gene data show CDR1 as KGHSH and CDR2 as LQKENI. This CDR3 comprises 15 residues.

The chain uses TRBV19 and TRBJ1-5; D remains ambiguous. Germline lookup yields CDR1 LNHDA and CDR2 SQIVND (reference sequence). The V and J ends lost 0 bases and 5 bases respectively, with 8 bases between them. CDR3 length: 14 residues. The CDR3 DNA sequence: TGTGCCAGTAGTATAGACAGACCCTATCAGCCCCAGCATTTT. Its protein product is CASSIDRPYQPQHF.

The CDR3 here is CASSHRRGSSYEQYF. The CDR3 region has the DNA TGTGCCAGCAGCCACCGACGGGGCAGCTCCTACGAGCAGTACTTC. This rearrangement joins TRBV25-1 to TRBJ2-7; D possibly uses TRBD1 or TRBD2 (5 bases each). This CDR3 region has 15 residues. The germline V gene encodes CDR1 MGHDK and CDR2 SYGVNS. With 6 bases removed from V and 0 bases from J, the gap between germline ends came to 15 bases.